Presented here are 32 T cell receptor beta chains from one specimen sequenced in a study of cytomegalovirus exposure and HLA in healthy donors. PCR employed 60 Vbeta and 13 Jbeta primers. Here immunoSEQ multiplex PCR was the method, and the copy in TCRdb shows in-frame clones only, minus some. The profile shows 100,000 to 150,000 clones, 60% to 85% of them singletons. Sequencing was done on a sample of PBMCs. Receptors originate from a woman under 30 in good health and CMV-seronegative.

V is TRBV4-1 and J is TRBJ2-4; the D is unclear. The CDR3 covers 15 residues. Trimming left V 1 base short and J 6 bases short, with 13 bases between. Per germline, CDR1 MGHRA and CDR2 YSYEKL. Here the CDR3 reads CASSQVGSLINIQYF. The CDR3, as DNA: TGCGCCAGCAGCCAAGTTGGTAGTTTAATAAACATTCAGTACTTC.

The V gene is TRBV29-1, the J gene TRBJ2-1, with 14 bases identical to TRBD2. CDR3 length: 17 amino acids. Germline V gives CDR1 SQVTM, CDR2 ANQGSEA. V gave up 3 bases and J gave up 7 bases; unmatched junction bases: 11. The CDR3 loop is CSVDSETSGRARNEQFF. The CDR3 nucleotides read TGCAGCGTTGACTCCGAGACTAGCGGGAGGGCCCGGAATGAGCAGTTCTTC.

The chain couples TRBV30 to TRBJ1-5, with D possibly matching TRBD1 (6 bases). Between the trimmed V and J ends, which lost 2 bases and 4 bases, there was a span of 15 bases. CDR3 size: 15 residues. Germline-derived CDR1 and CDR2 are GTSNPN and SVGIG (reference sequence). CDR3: CAWSLQGNRNQPQHF. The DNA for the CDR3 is TGTGCCTGGAGTTTACAGGGAAATCGGAATCAGCCCCAGCATTTT.

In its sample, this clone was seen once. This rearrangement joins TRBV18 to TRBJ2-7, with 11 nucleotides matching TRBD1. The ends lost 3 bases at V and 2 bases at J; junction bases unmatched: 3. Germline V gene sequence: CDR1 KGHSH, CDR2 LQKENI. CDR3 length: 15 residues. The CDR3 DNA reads TGTGCCAGCTCACCGGGACAGGGGGTAACCTACGAGCAGTACTTC. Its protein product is CASSPGQGVTYEQYF.

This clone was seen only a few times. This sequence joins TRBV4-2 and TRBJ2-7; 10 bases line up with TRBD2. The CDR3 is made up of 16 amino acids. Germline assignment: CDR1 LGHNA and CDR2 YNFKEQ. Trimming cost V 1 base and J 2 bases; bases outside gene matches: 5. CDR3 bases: TGTGCCAGCAGCCAAGGACTAGCGGGCCTAACCTACGAGCAGTACTTC. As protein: CASSQGLAGLTYEQYF.

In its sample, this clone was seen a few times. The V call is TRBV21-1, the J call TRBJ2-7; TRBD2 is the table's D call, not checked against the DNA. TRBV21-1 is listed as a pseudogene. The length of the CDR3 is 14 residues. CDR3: CASSPRDSEYEQYF. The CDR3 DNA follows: TGTGCCAGCAGCCCCCGGGACTCAGAATACGAGCAGTACTTC.

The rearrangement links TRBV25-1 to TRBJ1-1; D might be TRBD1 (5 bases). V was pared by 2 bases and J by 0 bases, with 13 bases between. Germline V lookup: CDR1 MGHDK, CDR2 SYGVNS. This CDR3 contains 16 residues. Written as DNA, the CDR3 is TGTGCCAGCAGTGAAACCACGACAGACATGAACACTGAAGCTTTCTTT. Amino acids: CASSETTTDMNTEAFF.

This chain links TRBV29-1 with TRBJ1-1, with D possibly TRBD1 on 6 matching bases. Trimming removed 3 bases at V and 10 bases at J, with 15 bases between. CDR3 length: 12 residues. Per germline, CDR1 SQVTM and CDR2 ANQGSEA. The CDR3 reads CSVEGGTPTAFF. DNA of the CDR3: TGCAGCGTTGAGGGGGGGACACCGACAGCTTTCTTT.

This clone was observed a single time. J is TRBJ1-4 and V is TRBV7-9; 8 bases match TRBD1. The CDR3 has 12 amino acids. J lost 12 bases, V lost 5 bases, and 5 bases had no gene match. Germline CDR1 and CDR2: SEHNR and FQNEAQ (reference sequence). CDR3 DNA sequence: TGTGCCAGCAGCGGACAGGGAGGAGAACTGTTTTTT. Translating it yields CASSGQGGELFF.

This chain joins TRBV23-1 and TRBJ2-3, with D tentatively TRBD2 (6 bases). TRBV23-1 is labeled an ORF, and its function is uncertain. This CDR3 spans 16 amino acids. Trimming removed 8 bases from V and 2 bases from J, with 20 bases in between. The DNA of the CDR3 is TGCGCCAGCGGCCCCGGAGGGCCAGGATACACAGATACGCAGTATTTT. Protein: CASGPGGPGYTDTQYF.

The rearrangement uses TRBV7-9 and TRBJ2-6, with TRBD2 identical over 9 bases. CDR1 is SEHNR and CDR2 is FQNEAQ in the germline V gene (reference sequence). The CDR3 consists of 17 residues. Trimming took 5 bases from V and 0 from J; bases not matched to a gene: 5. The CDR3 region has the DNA TGTGCCAGCAGCCAAGGGACTAGCAGCTCTGGGGCCAACGTCCTGACTTTC. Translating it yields CASSQGTSSSGANVLTF.

As DNA, the CDR3 is TGTGCCAGCCCCGGGGGGGCGGTTTGGGGTACTGAAGCTTTCTTT. Translating it yields CASPGGAVWGTEAFF. V and J are TRBV7-7 and TRBJ1-1, with D possibly TRBD1 on 6 matching bases. V was cut by 8 bases and J by 5 bases, with 21 bases left in between. CDR1 is SSHAT, CDR2 FNYEAQ, per germline (reference sequence). This CDR3 contains 15 residues.

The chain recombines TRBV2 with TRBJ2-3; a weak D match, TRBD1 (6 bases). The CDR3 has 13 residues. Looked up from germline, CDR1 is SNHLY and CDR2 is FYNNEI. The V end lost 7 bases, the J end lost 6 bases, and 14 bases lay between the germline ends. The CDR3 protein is CASTQGLVDTQYF. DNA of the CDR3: TGTGCCAGCACACAGGGCTTAGTGGATACGCAGTATTTT. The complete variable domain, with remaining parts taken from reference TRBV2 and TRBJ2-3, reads EPEVTQTPSHQVTQMGQEVILRCVPISNHLYFYWYRQILGQKVEFLVSFYNNEISEKSEIFDDQFSVERPDGSNFTLKIRSTKLEDSAMYFCASTQGLVDTQYFGPGTRLTVL.

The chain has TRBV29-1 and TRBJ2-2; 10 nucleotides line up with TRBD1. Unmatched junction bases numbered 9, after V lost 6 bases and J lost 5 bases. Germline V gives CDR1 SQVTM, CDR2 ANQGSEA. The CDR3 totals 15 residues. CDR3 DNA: TGCAGCGTCGAGGGAGGACAGGGGGATACCGGGGAGCTGTTTTTT. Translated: CSVEGGQGDTGELFF.

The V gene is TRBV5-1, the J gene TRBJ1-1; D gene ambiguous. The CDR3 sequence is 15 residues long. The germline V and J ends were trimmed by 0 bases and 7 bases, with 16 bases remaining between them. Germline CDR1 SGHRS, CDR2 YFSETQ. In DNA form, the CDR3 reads TGCGCCAGCAGCTTGGACCGATATTCCAGGCTTGAAGCTTTCTTT. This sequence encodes CASSLDRYSRLEAFF.

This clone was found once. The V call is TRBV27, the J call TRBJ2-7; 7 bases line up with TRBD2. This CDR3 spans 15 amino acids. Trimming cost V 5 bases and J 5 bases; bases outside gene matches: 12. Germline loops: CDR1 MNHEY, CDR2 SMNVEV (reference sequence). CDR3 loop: CASSPLWAGADEQYF. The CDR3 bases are TGTGCCAGCAGTCCTCTTTGGGCGGGAGCGGACGAGCAGTACTTC.

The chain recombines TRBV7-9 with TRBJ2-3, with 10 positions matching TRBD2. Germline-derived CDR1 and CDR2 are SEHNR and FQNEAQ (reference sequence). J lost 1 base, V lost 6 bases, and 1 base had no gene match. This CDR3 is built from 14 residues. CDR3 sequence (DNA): TGTGCCAGCAGTACTAGCGGGGGCACAGATACGCAGTATTTT. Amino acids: CASSTSGGTDTQYF.

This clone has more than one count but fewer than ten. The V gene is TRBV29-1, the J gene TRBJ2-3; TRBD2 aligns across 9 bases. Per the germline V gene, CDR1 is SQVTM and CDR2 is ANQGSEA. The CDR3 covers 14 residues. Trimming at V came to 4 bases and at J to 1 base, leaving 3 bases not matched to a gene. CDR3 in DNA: TGCAGCGTTGGGGTAGCGGGGGGCACAGATACGCAGTATTTT. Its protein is CSVGVAGGTDTQYF.

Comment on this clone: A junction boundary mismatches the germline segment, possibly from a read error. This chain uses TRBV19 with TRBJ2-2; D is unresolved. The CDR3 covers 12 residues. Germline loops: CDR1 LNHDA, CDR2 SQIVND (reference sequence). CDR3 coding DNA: TGTGTCAGTAGCTTATACACCGGGGAGCTGTTTTTT. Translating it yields CVSSLYTGELFF.

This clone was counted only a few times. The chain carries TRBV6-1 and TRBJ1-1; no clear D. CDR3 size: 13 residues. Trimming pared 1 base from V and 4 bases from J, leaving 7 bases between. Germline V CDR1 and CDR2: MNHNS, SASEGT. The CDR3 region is CASSEVPGTEAFF. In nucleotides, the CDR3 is TGTGCCAGCAGTGAAGTACCGGGCACTGAAGCTTTCTTT.

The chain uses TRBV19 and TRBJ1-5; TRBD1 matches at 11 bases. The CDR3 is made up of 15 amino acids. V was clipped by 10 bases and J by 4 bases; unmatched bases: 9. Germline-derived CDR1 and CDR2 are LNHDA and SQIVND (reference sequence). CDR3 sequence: CATAPGQGGNQPQHF. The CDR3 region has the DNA TGTGCCACCGCCCCGGGACAGGGGGGGAATCAGCCCCAGCATTTT. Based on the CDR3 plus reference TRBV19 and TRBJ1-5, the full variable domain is DGGITQSPKYLFRKEGQNVTLSCEQNLNHDAMYWYRQDPGQGLRLIYYSQIVNDFQKGDIAEGYSVSREKKESFPLTVTSAQKNPTAFYLCATAPGQGGNQPQHFGDGTRLSIL.

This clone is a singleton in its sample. This chain's CDR3 is CASTTRQGPTGYTF. The DNA of the CDR3 is TGTGCCAGCACCACGAGACAGGGCCCCACCGGCTACACCTTC. The chain employs TRBV6-1 and TRBJ1-2, with TRBD1 matching 7 bases. Germline loops: CDR1 MNHNS, CDR2 SASEGT. The V segment lost 7 bases and the J segment 8 bases; nucleotides outside the gene matches: 13. This CDR3 is built from 14 residues.

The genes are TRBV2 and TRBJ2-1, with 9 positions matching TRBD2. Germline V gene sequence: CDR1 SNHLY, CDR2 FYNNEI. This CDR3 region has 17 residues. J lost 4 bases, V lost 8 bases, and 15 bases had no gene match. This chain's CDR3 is CASCATVLAGAYNEQFF. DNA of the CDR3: TGTGCCAGCTGCGCAACCGTACTAGCGGGCGCGTACAATGAGCAGTTCTTC.

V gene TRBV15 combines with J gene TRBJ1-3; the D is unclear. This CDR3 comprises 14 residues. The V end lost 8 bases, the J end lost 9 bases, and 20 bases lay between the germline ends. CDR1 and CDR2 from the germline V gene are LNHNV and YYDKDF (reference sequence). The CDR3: CATRTEERVTTIYF. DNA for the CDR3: TGTGCCACCCGGACGGAGGAGCGTGTTACCACCATATATTTT.

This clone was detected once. CDR3 coding DNA: TGTGCCTGGAGTCGAAGGGGACAGCCTAACACTGAAGCTTTCTTT. This translates into CAWSRRGQPNTEAFF. The rearrangement joins TRBV30 to TRBJ1-1; 7 bases match TRBD1. Trimming at V came to 2 bases and at J to 2 bases, leaving 8 bases not matched to a gene. Germline-derived CDR1 and CDR2 are GTSNPN and SVGIG (reference sequence). The CDR3 covers 15 residues.

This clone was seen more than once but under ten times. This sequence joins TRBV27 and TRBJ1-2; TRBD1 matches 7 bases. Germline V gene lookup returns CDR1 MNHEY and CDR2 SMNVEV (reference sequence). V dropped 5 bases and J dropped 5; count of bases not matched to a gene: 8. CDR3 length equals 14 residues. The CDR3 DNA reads TGTGCCAGCAGTGGCGGGACAGTCGGATATGGCTACACCTTC. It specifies CASSGGTVGYGYTF.

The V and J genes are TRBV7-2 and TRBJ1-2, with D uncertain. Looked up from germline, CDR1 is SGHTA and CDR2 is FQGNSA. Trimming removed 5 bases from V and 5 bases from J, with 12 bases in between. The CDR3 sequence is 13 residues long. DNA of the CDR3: TGTGCCAGCAGCCCACCCGCCCAGTATGGCTACACCTTC. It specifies CASSPPAQYGYTF.

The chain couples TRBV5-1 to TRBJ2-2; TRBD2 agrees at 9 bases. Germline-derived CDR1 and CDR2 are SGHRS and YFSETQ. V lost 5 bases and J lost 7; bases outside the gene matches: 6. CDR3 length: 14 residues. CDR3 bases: TGCGCCAGCAGGCTAGCGGGACGGGACGGGGAGCTGTTTTTT. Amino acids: CASRLAGRDGELFF.

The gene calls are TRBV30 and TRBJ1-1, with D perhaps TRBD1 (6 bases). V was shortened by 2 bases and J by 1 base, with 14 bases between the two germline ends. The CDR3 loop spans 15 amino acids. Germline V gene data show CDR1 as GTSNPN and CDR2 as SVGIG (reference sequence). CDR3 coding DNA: TGTGCCTGGAGTCCTGAACGGGGGGCGAACACTGAAGCTTTCTTT. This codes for CAWSPERGANTEAFF.

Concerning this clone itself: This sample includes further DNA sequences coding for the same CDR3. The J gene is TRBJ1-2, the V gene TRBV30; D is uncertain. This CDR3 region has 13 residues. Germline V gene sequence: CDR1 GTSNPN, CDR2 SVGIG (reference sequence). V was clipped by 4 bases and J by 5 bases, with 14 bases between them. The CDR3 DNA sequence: TGTGCCTGGAATGCAGATTCCCCTTATGGCTACACCTTC. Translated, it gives CAWNADSPYGYTF.

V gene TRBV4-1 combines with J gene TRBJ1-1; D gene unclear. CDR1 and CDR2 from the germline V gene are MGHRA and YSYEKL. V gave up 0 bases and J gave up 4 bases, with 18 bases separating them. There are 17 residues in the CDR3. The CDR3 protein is CASSQERRQASSTEAFF. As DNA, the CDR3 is TGCGCCAGCAGCCAAGAACGGAGGCAGGCCTCTAGCACTGAAGCTTTCTTT.

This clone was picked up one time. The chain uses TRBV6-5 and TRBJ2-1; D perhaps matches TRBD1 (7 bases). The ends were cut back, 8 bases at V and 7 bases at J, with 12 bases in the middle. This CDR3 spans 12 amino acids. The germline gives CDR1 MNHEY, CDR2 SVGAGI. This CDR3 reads CASGGDSNEQFF. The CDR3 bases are TGTGCCAGCGGAGGGGACAGTAATGAGCAGTTCTTC.